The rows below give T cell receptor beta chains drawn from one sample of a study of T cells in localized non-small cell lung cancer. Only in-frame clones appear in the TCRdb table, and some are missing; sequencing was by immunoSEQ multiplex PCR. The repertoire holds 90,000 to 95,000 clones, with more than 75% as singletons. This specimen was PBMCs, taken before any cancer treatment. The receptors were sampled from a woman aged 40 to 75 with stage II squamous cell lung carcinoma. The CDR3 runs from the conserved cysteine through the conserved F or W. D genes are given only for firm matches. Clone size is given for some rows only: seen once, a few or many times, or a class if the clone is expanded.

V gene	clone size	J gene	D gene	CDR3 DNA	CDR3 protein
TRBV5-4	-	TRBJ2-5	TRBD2	TGTGCCAGCAGCGATGGGACACGAGGACTAGCGGGAGAGACCCAGTACTTC	CASSDGTRGLAGETQYF
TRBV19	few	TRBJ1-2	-	TGTGCCAGTAGTATGACTTATGGCTACACCTTC	CASSMTYGYTF
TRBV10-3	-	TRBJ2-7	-	TGTGCCATCAGTGATCTGACCGAGCAGTACTTC	CAISDLTEQYF
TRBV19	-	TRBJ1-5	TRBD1	TGTGCCAGTAGGAAGGAGGGACAGGGGGATCAGCCCCAGCATTTT	CASRKEGQGDQPQHF
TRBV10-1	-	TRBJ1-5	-	TGCGCCAGCAGTCCAACCTATCAGCCCCAGCATTTT	CASSPTYQPQHF
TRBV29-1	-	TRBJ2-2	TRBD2	TGCAGCGCCCCTCGGGGGGGAGGGTTGGGCGGGGAGCTGTTTTTT	CSAPRGGGLGGELFF
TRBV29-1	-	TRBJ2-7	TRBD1	TGCAGCGTGGGGACAGACTGGACTTACGAGCAGTACTTC	CSVGTDWTYEQYF
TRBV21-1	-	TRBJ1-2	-	TGTGCCAGCAGCAAAAGGTGGCGGGGGCTTGGCTACACCTTC	CASSKRWRGLGYTF
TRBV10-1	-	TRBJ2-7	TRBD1	TGCGCCAGCAGTGAAGGGACAGGGACTACCTACGAGCAGTACTTC	CASSEGTGTTYEQYF
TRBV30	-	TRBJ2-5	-	TGTGGTTGTGGGGTGGGGTACCAAGAGACCCAGTACTTC	CGCGVGYQETQYF
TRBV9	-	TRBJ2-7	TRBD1	TGTGCCAGCAGCGTAAACCGGGACAGACCAAGCTACGAGCAGTACTTC	CASSVNRDRPSYEQYF
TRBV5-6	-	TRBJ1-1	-	TGTGCCAGCAGCTTGTGGAACACTGAAGCTTTCTTT	CASSLWNTEAFF
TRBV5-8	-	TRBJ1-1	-	TGTGCCAGCAGCCGTCTCCCGCTGAACACTGAAGCTTTCTTT	CASSRLPLNTEAFF
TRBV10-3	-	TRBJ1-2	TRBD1	TGTGCCATCAGGCGACAGGGGAGGAACTATGGCTACACCTTC	CAIRRQGRNYGYTF
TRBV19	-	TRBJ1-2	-	TGTGCCAGTCTCGGCTATGGCTACACCTTC	CASLGYGYTF
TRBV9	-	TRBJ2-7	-	TGTGCCAGCAGCGTAGATCGGGGACAGCAGTACTTC	CASSVDRGQQYF
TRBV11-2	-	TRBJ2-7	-	TGTGCCAGCAGCCGGGGAGGGGGCTCCTACGAGCAGTACTTC	CASSRGGGSYEQYF
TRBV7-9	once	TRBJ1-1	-	TGTGCCAGCAGCCCAGTAGGGGGGACCGAAGCTTTCTTT	CASSPVGGTEAFF
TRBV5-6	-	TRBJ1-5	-	TGTGCCAGCAGCTTGTCTCTGGGGAGCAATCAGCCCCAGCATTTT	CASSLSLGSNQPQHF
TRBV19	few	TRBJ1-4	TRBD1	TGTGCCAGTAGTACTTCAGGGGGCCTTAGTGAAAAACTGTTTTTT	CASSTSGGLSEKLFF
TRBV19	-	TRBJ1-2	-	TGTGCCAGTAGTAACCACCGGGACTCCTCCCCGGGGGGCTACACCTTC	CASSNHRDSSPGGYTF
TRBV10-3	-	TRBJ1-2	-	TGTGCCATCAGTGAGTCCAACTATGGCTACACCTTC	CAISESNYGYTF
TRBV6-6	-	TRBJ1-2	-	TGTGCCAGCAGTCCTTCCAAGGACGGGGGGTACCACACCTTC	CASSPSKDGGYHTF
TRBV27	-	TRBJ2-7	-	TGTGCCAGCAGTTTTCGAATCGGGACAGGGACTAGTTCCTACGAGCAGTACTTC	CASSFRIGTGTSSYEQYF
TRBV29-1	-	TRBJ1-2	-	TGCAGCGTTGAAAACCCAGGGAACTATGGCTACACCTTC	CSVENPGNYGYTF
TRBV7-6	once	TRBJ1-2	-	TGTGCCAGCAGCTTAGGAGGGGGTAGCTCTGGCTACACCTTC	CASSLGGGSSGYTF
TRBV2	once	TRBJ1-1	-	TGTGCCAGCTCCGGCCGCACAATGAACACTGAAGCTTTCTTT	CASSGRTMNTEAFF
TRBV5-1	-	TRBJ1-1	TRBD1	TGCGCCAGCAGCGCCGGTGGGACAGCCAACACTGAAGCTTTCTTT	CASSAGGTANTEAFF
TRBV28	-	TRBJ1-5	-	TGTGCCAGCGGAAGGGCCAGACGATTTAGCAATCAGCCCCAGCATTTT	CASGRARRFSNQPQHF
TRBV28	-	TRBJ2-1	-	TGTGCCAGCAGTTTTAGGGAAACCTACAATGAGCAGTTCTTC	CASSFRETYNEQFF
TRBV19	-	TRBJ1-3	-	TGTGCCAGTAGTATAGCCAGTCCTGGAAACACCATATATTTT	CASSIASPGNTIYF
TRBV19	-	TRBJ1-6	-	TGTGCCAGTAGTACCAGGGAAAATTCACCCCTCCACTTT	CASSTRENSPLHF
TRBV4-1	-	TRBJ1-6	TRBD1	TGCGCCAGCAGCCACTCGGGACAGGGGCTCACATATAATTCACCCCTCCACTTT	CASSHSGQGLTYNSPLHF
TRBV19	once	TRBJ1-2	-	TGTGCCAGTAGTATAGCGCTGGACAGATTTAATGGCTACACCTTC	CASSIALDRFNGYTF
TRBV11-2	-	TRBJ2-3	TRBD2	TGTGCCAGCAGCTTAGGGGACTACCCGGGAGATACGCAGTATTTT	CASSLGDYPGDTQYF
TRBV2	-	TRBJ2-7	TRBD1	TGTGCCAGCATGCAGGGGGCCACCTACGAGCAGTACTTC	CASMQGATYEQYF
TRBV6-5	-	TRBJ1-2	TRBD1	TGTGCCAGCAGGACAGGGCAAGGCTACACCTTC	CASRTGQGYTF
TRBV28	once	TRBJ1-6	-	TGTGCCAGCAGTAACTATAATTCACCCCTCCACTTT	CASSNYNSPLHF
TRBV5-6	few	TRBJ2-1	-	TGTGCCAGCAGCTTGGTGGGGTTCAACAATGAGCAGTTCTTC	CASSLVGFNNEQFF
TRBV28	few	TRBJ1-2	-	TGTGCCAGCAGTGCCTCTGGAACCTGGGATGGCTACACCTTC	CASSASGTWDGYTF
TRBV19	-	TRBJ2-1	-	TGTGCCAGTAGTATCTGGGACGGAGACAATGAGCAGTTCTTC	CASSIWDGDNEQFF
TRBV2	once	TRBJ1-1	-	TGTGCCAGCGGTGCGGAAGGAGGGGTGGCTGAAGCTTTCTTT	CASGAEGGVAEAFF
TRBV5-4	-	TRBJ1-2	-	TGTGCCAGCAGCCTGGGGGGCGGGATATATGGCTACACCTTC	CASSLGGGIYGYTF
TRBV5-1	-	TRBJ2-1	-	TGCGCCAGCAGCTTGGACAGGGACACCTACAATGAGCAGTTCTTC	CASSLDRDTYNEQFF
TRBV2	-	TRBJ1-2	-	TGTGCCAGCAGTGAAGAGGCGTGGAATACTAACTATGGCTACACCTTC	CASSEEAWNTNYGYTF
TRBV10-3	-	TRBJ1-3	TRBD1	TGTGCCATCAGTGAACTTAGACAGGGGGCAGGAAACACCATATATTTT	CAISELRQGAGNTIYF
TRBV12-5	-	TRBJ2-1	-	TGTGCTAGTGGTTTGGGGACGACGGAGCGCTCCTACAATGAGCAGTTCTTC	CASGLGTTERSYNEQFF
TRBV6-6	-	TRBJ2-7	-	TGTGCCAGCAGTTACGGAGCGAGCTCCTACGAGCAGTACTTC	CASSYGASSYEQYF
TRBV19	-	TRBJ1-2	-	TGTGCCAGTAGTACAAGTTTCGATGGCTACACCTTC	CASSTSFDGYTF
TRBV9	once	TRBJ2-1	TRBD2	TGTGCCAGCAGCGTAGAGTCGGTAGCGGGAGTCTACAATGAGCAGTTCTTC	CASSVESVAGVYNEQFF
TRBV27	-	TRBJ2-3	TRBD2	TGTGCCAGCAGTTACCAGACTAGCCCCACAGATACGCAGTATTTT	CASSYQTSPTDTQYF
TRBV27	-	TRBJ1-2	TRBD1	TGTGCCAGCAGCCTTGACAGGGGGGGTGGCTACACCTTC	CASSLDRGGGYTF
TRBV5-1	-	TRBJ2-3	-	TGCGCCAGCGCTGGAGACCCTAGCACAGATACGCAGTATTTT	CASAGDPSTDTQYF
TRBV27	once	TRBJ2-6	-	TGTGCCAGCAGTTTATCCACGGGACGGACCTCTGGGGCCAACGTCCTGACTTTC	CASSLSTGRTSGANVLTF
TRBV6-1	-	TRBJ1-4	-	TGTGCCAGCGGTATGAGCAGGTCCCGCGAAAAACTGTTTTTT	CASGMSRSREKLFF
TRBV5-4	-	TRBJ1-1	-	TGTGCCAGCAGCTACGCGACAGGCCTGAACACTGAAGCTTTCTTT	CASSYATGLNTEAFF
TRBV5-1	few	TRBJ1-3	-	TGCGCCAGCAGAGCCGACCCCTCCGGAAACACCATATATTTT	CASRADPSGNTIYF
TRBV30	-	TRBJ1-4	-	TGTGCCTGGAGTGTGGCAGACCGGGCTAATGAAAAACTGTTTTTT	CAWSVADRANEKLFF
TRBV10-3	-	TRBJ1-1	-	TGTGCCATCAGGGGACTCGAGGGATTAAACACTGAAGCTTTCTTT	CAIRGLEGLNTEAFF